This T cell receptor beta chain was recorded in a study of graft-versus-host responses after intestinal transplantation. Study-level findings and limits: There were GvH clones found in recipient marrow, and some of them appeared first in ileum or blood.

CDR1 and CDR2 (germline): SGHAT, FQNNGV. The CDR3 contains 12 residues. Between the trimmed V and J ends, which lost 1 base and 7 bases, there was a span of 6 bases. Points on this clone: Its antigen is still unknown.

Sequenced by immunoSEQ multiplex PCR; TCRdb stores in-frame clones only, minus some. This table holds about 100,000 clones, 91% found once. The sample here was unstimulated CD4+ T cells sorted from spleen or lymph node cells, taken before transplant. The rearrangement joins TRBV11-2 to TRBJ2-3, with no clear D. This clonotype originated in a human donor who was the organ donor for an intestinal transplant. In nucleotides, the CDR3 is TGTGCCAGCAGCTTAGGAGTAAATACGCAGTATTTT. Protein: CASSLGVNTQYF.